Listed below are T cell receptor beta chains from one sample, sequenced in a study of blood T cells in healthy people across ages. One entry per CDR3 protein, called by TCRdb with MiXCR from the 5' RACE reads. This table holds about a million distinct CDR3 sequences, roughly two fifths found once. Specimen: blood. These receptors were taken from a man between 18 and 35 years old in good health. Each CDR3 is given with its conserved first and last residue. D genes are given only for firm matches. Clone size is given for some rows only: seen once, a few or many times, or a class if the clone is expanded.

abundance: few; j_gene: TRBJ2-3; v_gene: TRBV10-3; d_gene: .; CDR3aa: CAISEARPTDTQYF; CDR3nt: TGTGCCATCAGTGAAGCCAGGCCCACAGATACGCAGTATTTT
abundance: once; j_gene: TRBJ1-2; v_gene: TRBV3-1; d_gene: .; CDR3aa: CASSQGLWAGYTF; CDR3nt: TGTGCCAGCAGCCAAGGGTTATGGGCGGGCTACACCTTC
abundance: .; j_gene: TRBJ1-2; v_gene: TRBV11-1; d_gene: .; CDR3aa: CASSFPDTSYGYTF; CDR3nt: TGTGCCAGCAGCTTTCCGGACACCTCTTATGGCTACACCTTC
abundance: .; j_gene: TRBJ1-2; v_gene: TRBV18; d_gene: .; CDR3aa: CASSPLESTGKSYGYTF; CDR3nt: TGTGCCAGCTCACCACTCGAATCCACAGGGAAGAGCTATGGCTACACCTTC
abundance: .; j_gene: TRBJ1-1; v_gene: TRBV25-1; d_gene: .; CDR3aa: CASSEWSGTLNTEAFF; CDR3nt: TGTGCCAGCAGTGAATGGTCTGGGACGTTGAACACTGAAGCTTTCTTT
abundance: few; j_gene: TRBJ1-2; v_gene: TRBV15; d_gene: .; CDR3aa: CATSSTTSNYGYTF; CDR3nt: TGTGCCACCAGCTCCACGACAAGCAACTATGGCTACACCTTC
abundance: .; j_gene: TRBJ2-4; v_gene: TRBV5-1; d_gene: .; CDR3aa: CASSLSWGSKNIQYF; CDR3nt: TGCGCCAGCAGCTTGTCGTGGGGATCCAAAAACATTCAGTACTTC
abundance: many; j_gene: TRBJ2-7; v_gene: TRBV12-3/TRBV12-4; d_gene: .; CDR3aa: CASSFAGTYEQYF; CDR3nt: TGTGCCAGCAGTTTCGCCGGAACCTACGAGCAGTACTTC
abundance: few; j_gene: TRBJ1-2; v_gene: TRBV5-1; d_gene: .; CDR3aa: CASSLERSYGYTF; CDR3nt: TGCGCCAGCAGCTTGGAACGGAGTTATGGCTACACCTTC
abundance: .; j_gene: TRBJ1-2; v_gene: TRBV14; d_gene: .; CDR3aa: CASSQGGMHGYTF; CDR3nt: TGTGCCAGCAGCCAAGGTGGGATGCATGGCTACACCTTC
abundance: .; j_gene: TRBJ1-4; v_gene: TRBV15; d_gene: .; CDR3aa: CATSEWAPTSDEKLFF; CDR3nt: TGTGCCACCAGCGAGTGGGCCCCTACCTCCGATGAAAAACTGTTTTTT
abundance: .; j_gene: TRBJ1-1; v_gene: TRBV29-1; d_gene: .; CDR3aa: CSVVGRGRATEAFF; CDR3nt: TGCAGCGTGGTGGGCAGGGGACGTGCCACTGAAGCTTTCTTT
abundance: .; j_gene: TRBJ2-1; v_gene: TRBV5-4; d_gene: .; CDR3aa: CASSLDWGSYNEQFF; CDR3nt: TGTGCCAGCAGCCTGGACTGGGGCTCCTACAATGAGCAGTTCTTC
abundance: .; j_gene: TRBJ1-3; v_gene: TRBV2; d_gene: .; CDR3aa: CASSAVGWDNSGNTIYF; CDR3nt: TGTGCCAGCAGTGCAGTGGGGTGGGACAACTCTGGAAACACCATATATTTT
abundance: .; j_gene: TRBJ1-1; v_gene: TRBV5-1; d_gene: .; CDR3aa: CASSEGQITAEAFF; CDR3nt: TGCGCCAGCAGCGAGGGACAAATTACGGCTGAAGCTTTCTTT
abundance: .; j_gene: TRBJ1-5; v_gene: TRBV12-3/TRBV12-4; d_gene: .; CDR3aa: CASRLEGGNQPQHF; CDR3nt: TGTGCCAGCAGACTAGAGGGGGGGAATCAGCCCCAGCATTTT
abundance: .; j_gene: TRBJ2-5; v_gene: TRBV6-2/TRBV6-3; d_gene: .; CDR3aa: CASSYSGAGANQETQYF; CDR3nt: TGTGCCAGCAGTTACTCAGGGGCAGGGGCAAACCAAGAGACCCAGTACTTC
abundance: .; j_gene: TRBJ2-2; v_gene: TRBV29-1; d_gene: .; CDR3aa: CSVGNSGNTGELFF; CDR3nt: TGCAGCGTTGGGAATAGCGGCAACACCGGGGAGCTGTTTTTT
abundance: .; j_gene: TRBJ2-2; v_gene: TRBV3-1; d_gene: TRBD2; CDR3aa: CASRRTSGGYTGELFF; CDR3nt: TGTGCCAGCAGAAGGACTAGCGGGGGTTACACCGGGGAGCTGTTTTTT
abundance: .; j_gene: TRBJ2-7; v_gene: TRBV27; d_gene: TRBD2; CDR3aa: CASSIGTSGTYEQYF; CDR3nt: TGTGCCAGCAGTATCGGGACTAGCGGCACCTACGAGCAGTACTTC
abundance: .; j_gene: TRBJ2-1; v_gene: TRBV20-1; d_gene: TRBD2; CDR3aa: CSARDCGLAGGPMNRQQFF; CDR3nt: TGCAGTGCTAGAGATTGCGGTCTAGCGGGGGGGCCCATGAATCGACAGCAGTTCTTC
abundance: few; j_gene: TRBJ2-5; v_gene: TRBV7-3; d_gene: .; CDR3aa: CASSVGATETQYF; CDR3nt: TGTGCCAGCAGCGTAGGGGCTACGGAGACCCAGTACTTC
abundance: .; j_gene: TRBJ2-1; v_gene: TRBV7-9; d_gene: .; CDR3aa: CASSLAHYQGRQQETQFF; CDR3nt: TGTGCCAGCAGCTTAGCCCACTACCAAGGGCGGCAGCAAGAGACCCAGTTTTTC
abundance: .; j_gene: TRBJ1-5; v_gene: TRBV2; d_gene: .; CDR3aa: CASSGIMRGPDQPQHF; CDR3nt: TGTGCCAGCAGTGGTATCATGAGGGGACCAGATCAGCCCCAGCATTTT
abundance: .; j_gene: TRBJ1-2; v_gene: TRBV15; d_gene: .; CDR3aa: CVTSRDIPRGNYGYTF; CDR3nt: TGTGTCACCAGCAGAGATATCCCCAGGGGAAACTATGGCTACACCTTC
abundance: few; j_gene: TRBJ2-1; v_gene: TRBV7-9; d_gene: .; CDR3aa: CAGANEQFF; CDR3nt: TGTGCGGGGGCCAATGAGCAGTTCTTC
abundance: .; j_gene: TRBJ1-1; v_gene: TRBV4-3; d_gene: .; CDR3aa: CASSQDFGKAFF; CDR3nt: TGCGCCAGCAGCCAAGATTTCGGGAAAGCTTTCTTT
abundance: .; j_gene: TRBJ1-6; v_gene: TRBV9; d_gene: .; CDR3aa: CASSLFESSYNSPLHF; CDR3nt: TGTGCCAGCAGCCTTTTCGAAAGCTCCTATAATTCACCCCTCCACTTT
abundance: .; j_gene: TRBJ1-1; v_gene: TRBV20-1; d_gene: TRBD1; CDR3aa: CSARDRVYGTEAFF; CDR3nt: TGCAGTGCTAGGGACAGGGTATACGGCACTGAAGCTTTCTTT
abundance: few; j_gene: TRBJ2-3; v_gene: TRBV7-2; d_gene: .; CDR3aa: CASSLAGNADTQYF; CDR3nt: TGTGCCAGCAGCTTAGCAGGCAACGCAGATACGCAGTATTTT
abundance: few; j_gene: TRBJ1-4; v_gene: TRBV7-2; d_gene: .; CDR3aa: CASSVGGGKEKLFF; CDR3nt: TGTGCCAGCAGCGTCGGGGGGGGCAAAGAAAAACTGTTTTTT
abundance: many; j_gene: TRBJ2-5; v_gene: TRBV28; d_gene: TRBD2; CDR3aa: CASSYSGTSPETQYF; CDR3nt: TGTGCCAGCAGTTATTCCGGGACTAGCCCAGAGACCCAGTACTTC
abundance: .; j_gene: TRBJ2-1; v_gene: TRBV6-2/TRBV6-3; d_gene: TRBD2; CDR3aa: CASSYSTSGGTSYNEQFF; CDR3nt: TGTGCCAGCAGTTACTCGACTAGCGGGGGGACTTCCTACAATGAGCAGTTCTTC
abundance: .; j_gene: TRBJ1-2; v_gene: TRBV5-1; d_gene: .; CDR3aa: CASSPATDTGDNYGYTF; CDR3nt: TGCGCCAGCAGCCCCGCGACGGATACAGGTGACAACTATGGCTACACCTTC
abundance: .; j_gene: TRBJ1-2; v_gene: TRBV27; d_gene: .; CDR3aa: CASSPGAREGYTF; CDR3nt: TGTGCCAGCAGTCCCGGGGCGCGGGAAGGCTACACCTTC
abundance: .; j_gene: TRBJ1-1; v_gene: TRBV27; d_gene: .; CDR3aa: CASGRQLMSNTEAFF; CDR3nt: TGTGCCAGCGGCAGACAGCTAATGAGTAACACTGAAGCTTTCTTT
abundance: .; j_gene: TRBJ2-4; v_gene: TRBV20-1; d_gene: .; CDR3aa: CSAPTGVAKNIQYF; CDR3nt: TGCAGTGCTCCGACAGGTGTAGCCAAAAACATTCAGTACTTC
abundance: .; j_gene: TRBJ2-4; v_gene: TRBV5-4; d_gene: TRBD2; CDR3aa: CASSLELAGGAKNIQYF; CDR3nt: TGTGCCAGCAGCCTAGAACTAGCGGGGGGAGCCAAAAACATTCAGTACTTC
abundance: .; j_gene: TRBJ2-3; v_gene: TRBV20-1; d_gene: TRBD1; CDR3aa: CSARGPNRGLTQYF; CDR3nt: TGCAGTGCTAGAGGCCCTAACAGGGGGCTCACGCAGTATTTT
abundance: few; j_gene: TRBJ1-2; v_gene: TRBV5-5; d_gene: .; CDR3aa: CASSFEQPIYGYTF; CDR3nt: TGTGCCAGCAGCTTCGAGCAGCCTATCTACGGCTACACCTTC
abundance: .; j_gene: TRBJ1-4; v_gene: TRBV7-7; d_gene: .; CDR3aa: CASSRNRNEKLFF; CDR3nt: TGTGCCAGCAGCCGAAACCGTAATGAAAAACTGTTTTTT
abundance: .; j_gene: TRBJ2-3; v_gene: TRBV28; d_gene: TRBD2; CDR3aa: CASVPAGPVNTRYF; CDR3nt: TGTGCCAGCGTACCAGCGGGGCCGGTTAATACGCGGTATTTT
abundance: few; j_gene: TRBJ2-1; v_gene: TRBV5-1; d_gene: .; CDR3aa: CASSLTRRGANEQFF; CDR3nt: TGCGCCAGCAGCTTGACGCGTAGGGGGGCGAATGAGCAGTTCTTC
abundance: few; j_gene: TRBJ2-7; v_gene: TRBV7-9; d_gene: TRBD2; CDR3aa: CASSLYPSGKSSYEQYF; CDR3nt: TGTGCCAGCAGCTTATACCCTAGCGGGAAGAGCTCCTACGAGCAGTACTTC
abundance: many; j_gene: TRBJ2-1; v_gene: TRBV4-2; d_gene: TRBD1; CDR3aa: CASSQGGQHNEQFF; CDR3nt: TGTGCCAGCAGCCAAGGGGGACAGCACAATGAGCAGTTCTTC
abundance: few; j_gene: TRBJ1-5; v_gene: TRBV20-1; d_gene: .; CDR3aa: CSARDTGSQPQHF; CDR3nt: TGCAGTGCTAGAGATACGGGGAGTCAGCCCCAGCATTTT